These 23 T cell receptor beta chains share one sample of origin, sequenced in a study of blood T cells in healthy people across ages. A J-beta primer mix and a sample-barcoded 5' primer were used in a second PCR of roughly 6 to 11 cycles. One entry per CDR3 protein, called by TCRdb with MiXCR from the 5' RACE reads. Among around 800,000 distinct CDR3 sequences, under 80% were seen once, and the ten largest hold around a quarter. Source material: blood. The receptors come from a man aged 25-45 years in good health.

This sequence joins TRBV20-1 and TRBJ2-1; 9 bases fit TRBD2. The CDR3 runs 13 residues. V was pared by 7 bases and J by 1 base, with 2 bases of the junction left unmatched. CDR1 and CDR2 (germline): DFQATT, SNEGSKA (reference sequence). The DNA for the CDR3 is TGCAGTGAGCGGGGGGCTTCCTACAATGAGCAGTTCTTC. Protein sequence: CSERGASYNEQFF.

The table lists this clonotype with a few counts. The V gene is TRBV12-3 or TRBV12-4, the J gene TRBJ2-6; D not certain. CDR3 length: 18 amino acids. V was shortened by 1 base and J by 0 bases, with 13 bases between the two germline ends. CDR3 in amino acids: CASSLVTGPDSGANVLTF. The CDR3 nucleotides are TGTGCCAGCAGTTTAGTTACGGGCCCAGACTCTGGGGCCAACGTCCTGACTTTC.

The CDR3 region is CASSLEQELETQYF. The CDR3 coding sequence is TGTGCCAGCAGCTTGGAGCAGGAGTTGGAGACCCAGTACTTC. This chain uses TRBV5-6 with TRBJ2-5; D is undetermined. CDR1 is SGHDT and CDR2 is YYEEEE in the germline V gene. Trimming shortened V by 0 bases and J by 5 bases, and 11 bases separated the two germline ends. The CDR3 contains 14 residues.

V and J are TRBV5-6 and TRBJ2-1, with D tentatively TRBD2 (6 bases). This CDR3 is built from 14 residues. Germline V CDR1 and CDR2: SGHDT, YYEEEE. The V and J ends lost 0 bases and 7 bases respectively, with 11 bases between them. The DNA of the CDR3 is TGTGCCAGCAGCTTGGGTCCGGGGAGGAATGAGCAGTTCTTC. Its translation: CASSLGPGRNEQFF.

The chain uses TRBV20-1 and TRBJ1-6, with no clear D. The CDR3 consists of 14 residues. The V end lost 1 base, the J end lost 10 bases, and 14 bases lay between the germline ends. CDR1 and CDR2 from the germline V gene are DFQATT and SNEGSKA (reference sequence). CDR3 loop: CSARGGPPDSPLHF. CDR3 nucleotides: TGCAGTGCTAGAGGGGGTCCACCCGACTCACCCCTCCACTTT.

This chain connects TRBV27 to TRBJ2-7; TRBD1 matches at 8 bases. The DNA end is more similar to TRBJ2-5, so the J call may be wrong. The germline V gene has CDR1 MNHEY and CDR2 SMNVEV (reference sequence). This CDR3 is 13 amino acids long. The CDR3 DNA sequence: TGTGCCAGCAGGGATGGGGACAGGGAGACCCAGTACTTC. Translated: CASRDGDRETQYF.

This clonotype showed up just a few times. The chain joins TRBV12-3 or TRBV12-4 to TRBJ1-1, with D uncertain. The CDR3 extends over 13 amino acids. V was trimmed by 3 bases and J by 10 bases, leaving 15 bases between them. CDR3: CASSLRSWGGAFF. The CDR3 DNA is TGTGCCAGCAGTTTGAGGAGTTGGGGTGGAGCTTTCTTT.

The gene calls are TRBV28 and TRBJ2-1; tentatively, D is TRBD2 (6 bases). Germline assignment: CDR1 MDHEN and CDR2 SYDVKM. Trimming removed 2 bases at V and 9 bases at J, with 11 bases between. The CDR3 runs to 13 residues. The CDR3 here is CASSLPPGAEQFF. Here the CDR3 DNA reads TGTGCCAGCAGTTTACCTCCGGGAGCTGAGCAGTTCTTC.

V gene TRBV27 combines with J gene TRBJ2-7; D not resolved. Near its end, the DNA agrees better with TRBJ2-5, so the J call may be wrong. This CDR3 region has 14 residues. Germline-derived CDR1 and CDR2 are MNHEY and SMNVEV (reference sequence). The CDR3 loop reads CASSLGPSGETQYF. Written as DNA, the CDR3 is TGTGCCAGCAGTTTAGGGCCCTCAGGCGAGACCCAGTACTTC.

The chain's CDR3 is CSAREISGRETQYF. The CDR3 bases are TGCAGTGCTAGAGAAATCTCAGGGAGAGAGACCCAGTACTTC. The rearrangement links TRBV20-1 to TRBJ2-5, with D perhaps assigned TRBD1 or TRBD2 (5 bases each). The CDR3 covers 14 residues. Trimming took 0 bases from V and 4 from J, leaving 12 bases between them. Germline V lookup: CDR1 DFQATT, CDR2 SNEGSKA (reference sequence).

This clonotype was seen a few times. V is TRBV2 and J is TRBJ2-1; 11 bases map to TRBD2. The better agreement between TRBJ2-7 and the DNA end casts doubt on the J call. Germline CDR1 reads SNHLY; CDR2 reads FYNNEI. The CDR3 is 15 residues long. The CDR3 nucleotides are TGTGCCAACTCCGGGACTAGCGGTCGATACAATGAGCAGTACTTC. Translation gives CANSGTSGRYNEQYF.

As DNA, the CDR3 is TGTGCCAGCAGTTTTAAGACGGCTGCAACTAATGAAAAACTGTTTTTT. Translation: CASSFKTAATNEKLFF. The gene calls are TRBV6-5 and TRBJ1-4; D not certain. V lost 4 bases, J lost 0 bases, and 12 bases lay in between. The CDR3 length is 16 residues. CDR1 MNHEY and CDR2 SVGAGI come from the germline V gene.

This clonotype was seen a handful of times. The CDR3 here is CASSFGHQNTEAFF. CDR3 bases: TGTGCCAGCAGTTTCGGACACCAGAACACTGAAGCTTTCTTT. The V call is TRBV12-3 or TRBV12-4, the J call TRBJ1-1, with a weak D call TRBD1 (5 bases). The CDR3 length is 14 residues. The ends were cut back, 3 bases at V and 1 base at J, with 9 bases in the middle.

This clonotype was counted a few times. V is TRBV29-1 and J is TRBJ1-1, with 7 bases identical to TRBD1. From germline, CDR1 is SQVTM and CDR2 ANQGSEA. J lost 4 bases, V lost 7 bases, and 9 bases had no gene match. The CDR3 runs 13 residues. CDR3 in amino acids: CSARGQDSTEAFF. In DNA form, the CDR3 reads TGCAGCGCACGTGGACAGGATAGCACTGAAGCTTTCTTT.

This clonotype appeared once. The chain links TRBV20-1 to TRBJ2-5, with D possibly called TRBD1 or TRBD2 (6 bases each). V shed 1 base and J shed 4 bases, with 13 bases lying between them. Germline values: CDR1 DFQATT, CDR2 SNEGSKA (reference sequence). This CDR3 is built from 14 residues. CDR3 in amino acids: CSARAEWGAETQYF. The CDR3 DNA is TGCAGTGCTAGAGCCGAATGGGGGGCAGAGACCCAGTACTTC.

V and J are TRBV7-2 and TRBJ1-6, with D unresolved. The CDR3 runs 19 residues. Germline CDR1 SGHTA, CDR2 FQGNSA. V dropped 0 bases and J dropped 0 bases, with 15 bases sitting between them. Written as DNA, the CDR3 is TGTGCCAGCAGCTTAGCGCCGCACAGTAAGAGCTCCTATAATTCACCCCTCCACTTT. Translated: CASSLAPHSKSSYNSPLHF. Together with reference TRBV7-2 and TRBJ1-6, the CDR3 gives the full variable domain: GAGVSQSPSNKVTEKGKDVELRCDPISGHTALYWYRQSLGQGLEFLIYFQGNSAPDKSGLPSDRFSAERTGGSVSTLTIQRTQQEDSAVYLCASSLAPHSKSSYNSPLHFGNGTRLTVT.

The V and J genes are TRBV7-2 and TRBJ2-6, with D perhaps matching TRBD2 (5 bases). This CDR3 has 16 residues. V lost 3 bases, J lost 3 bases, and 12 bases lay in between. CDR1 is SGHTA, CDR2 FQGNSA, per germline. CDR3 coding DNA: TGTGCCAGCAGCTTCCGCCCCCGGGATGGGGCCAACGTCCTGACTTTC. Encoded protein: CASSFRPRDGANVLTF.

This clonotype has a handful of counts. The chain carries TRBV28 and TRBJ2-7; 7 nucleotides match TRBD1. Germline CDR1 MDHEN, CDR2 SYDVKM. V lost 5 bases, J lost 2 bases, and 6 bases stayed unmatched. This CDR3 has 14 amino acids. CDR3 coding DNA: TGTGCCAGCAGTATTCGACAGGGACCCTACGAGCAGTACTTC. Its translation is CASSIRQGPYEQYF.

This clonotype was picked up a small number of times. V and J are TRBV12-3 or TRBV12-4 and TRBJ1-2, with 8 bases aligning to TRBD1. The J segment lost 3 bases and the V segment lost 5 bases, leaving 8 bases of the junction unmatched. This CDR3 region has 15 residues. In DNA, the CDR3 is TGTGCCAGCAGTCATGGGACAGGTCCAGACTATGGCTACACCTTC. Protein: CASSHGTGPDYGYTF.

This chain joins TRBV4-3 and TRBJ1-2; D unresolved. Germline-derived CDR1 and CDR2 are LGHNA and YSLEER. The length of the CDR3 is 14 residues. V was trimmed by 3 bases and J by 5 bases, leaving 13 bases between them. CDR3 sequence (DNA): TGCGCCAGCAGCCATAACCAGGAGGGTTATGGCTACACCTTC. It yields the protein CASSHNQEGYGYTF.

With regard to this clonotype: An end of the junction does not agree with germline; a read error may underlie this. The rearrangement links TRBV9 to TRBJ2-4, with D hard to call. Germline values: CDR1 SGDLS, CDR2 YYNGEE. The CDR3 covers 14 residues. The CDR3 sequence is CASSGSVAEKIQYF. The CDR3 nucleotides read TGTGCCAGCAGCGGGTCTGTCGCAGAAAAAATTCAGTACTTC.

The sample holds many counts of this clonotype. The J gene is TRBJ1-5, the V gene TRBV20-1; possibly TRBD1 for D (5 bases). Trimming shortened V by 0 bases and J by 9 bases, and 18 bases separated the two germline ends. Germline V gives CDR1 DFQATT, CDR2 SNEGSKA (reference sequence). This CDR3 contains 15 residues. This chain's CDR3 is CSARDISGEVGPQHF. The DNA of the CDR3 is TGCAGTGCTAGAGATATCTCGGGGGAAGTGGGGCCCCAGCATTTT.

This clonotype has more than one count but fewer than ten. This chain uses TRBV5-1 with TRBJ2-3; D is perhaps TRBD1 (6 bases). V dropped 2 bases and J dropped 2 bases, with 12 bases sitting between them. The CDR3 is made up of 15 amino acids. Germline CDR1 SGHRS, CDR2 YFSETQ. The CDR3 region is CASSFGTLNTDTQYF. CDR3 in DNA: TGCGCCAGCAGCTTCGGGACACTGAACACAGATACGCAGTATTTT.